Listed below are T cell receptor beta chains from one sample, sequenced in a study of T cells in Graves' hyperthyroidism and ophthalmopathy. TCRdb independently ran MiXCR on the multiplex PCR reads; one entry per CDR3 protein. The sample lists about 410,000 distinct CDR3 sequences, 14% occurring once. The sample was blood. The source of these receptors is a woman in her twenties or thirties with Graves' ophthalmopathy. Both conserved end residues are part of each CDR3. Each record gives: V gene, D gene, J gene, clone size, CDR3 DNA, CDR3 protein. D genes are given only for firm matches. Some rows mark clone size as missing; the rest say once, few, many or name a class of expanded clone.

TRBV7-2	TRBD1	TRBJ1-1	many	TGTGCCAGCAGCTCCTACGGGACAGGGGGCTCGAACACTGAAGCTTTCTTT	CASSSYGTGGSNTEAFF
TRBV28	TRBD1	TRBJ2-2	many	TGTGCCATACAGGGGACCGGGGAGCTGTTTTTT	CAIQGTGELFF
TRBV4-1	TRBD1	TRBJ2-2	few	TGCGCCAGCAGCCAGACGGGGGGACAGGGGTACACCGGGGAGCTGTTTTTT	CASSQTGGQGYTGELFF
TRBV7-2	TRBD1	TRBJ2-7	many	TGTGCCAGCAGATCAGGACAGGGGGCTCTGGGTGAGCAGTACTTC	CASRSGQGALGEQYF
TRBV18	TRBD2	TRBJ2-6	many	TGTGCCAGCTCCCAAACCGGGGGGATGGCGGCCAACGTCCTGACTTTC	CASSQTGGMAANVLTF
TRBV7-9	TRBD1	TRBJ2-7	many	TGTGCCAGCAGCTCGGGACAGGAAAGCTACGAGCAGTACTTC	CASSSGQESYEQYF
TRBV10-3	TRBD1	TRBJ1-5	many	TGTGCCATCAGATCGGGACAGGGTAACGGTCAGCCCCAGCATTTT	CAIRSGQGNGQPQHF
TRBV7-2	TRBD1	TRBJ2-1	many	TGTGCCAGCAGCTTAGCAGGGACAGGGGAGTACAATGAGCAGTTCTTC	CASSLAGTGEYNEQFF
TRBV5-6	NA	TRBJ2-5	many	TGTGCCAGCAGACCGACCGGTAAAGAGACCCAGTACTTC	CASRPTGKETQYF
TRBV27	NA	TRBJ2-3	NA	TGTGCCAGCAGTTTATCAGGGGTGCCAGATACGCAGTATTTT	CASSLSGVPDTQYF
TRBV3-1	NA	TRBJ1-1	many	TGTGCCAGCACCGGGGGCGCGGCCCTCACTGAAGCTTTCTTT	CASTGGAALTEAFF
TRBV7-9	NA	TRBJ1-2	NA	TGTGCCAGCAGCTTCGGGGAGGACTATGGCTACACCTTC	CASSFGEDYGYTF
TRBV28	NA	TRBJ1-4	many	TGTGCCAGCAGTTTTGCTCGGGGTGTAAATGAAAAACTGTTTTTT	CASSFARGVNEKLFF
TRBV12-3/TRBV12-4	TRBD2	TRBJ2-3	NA	TGTGCCAGCAGTCCGTCCGGGACTAGGGGTGATACGCAGTATTTT	CASSPSGTRGDTQYF
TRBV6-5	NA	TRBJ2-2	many	TGTGCCAGCAGTTACTCGCCCGAAACCGGGGAGCTGTTTTTT	CASSYSPETGELFF
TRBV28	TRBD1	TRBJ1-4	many	TGTGCCAGCAGTCGAACGGGACAGGGGTCGGCAACTAATGAAAAACTGTTTTTT	CASSRTGQGSATNEKLFF
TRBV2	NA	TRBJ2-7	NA	TGTGCCAGCAGTGAAGACAGGGTGACCGAGCAGTACTTC	CASSEDRVTEQYF
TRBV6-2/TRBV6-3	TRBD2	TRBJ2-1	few	TGTGCCAGCAGCGCGGGGGGCTTTAGCTCCTACAATGAGCAGTTCTTC	CASSAGGFSSYNEQFF
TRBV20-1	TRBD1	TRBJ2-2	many	TGCAGTGCTAGGGACAGGGACGGGGCCGGGGAGCTGTTTTTT	CSARDRDGAGELFF
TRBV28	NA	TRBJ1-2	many	TGTGCCAGCAGGACGGGGGGGGGCTCGGGTTCCAACTATGGCTACACCTTC	CASRTGGGSGSNYGYTF
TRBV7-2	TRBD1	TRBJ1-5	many	TGTGCCAGCAGCCGGGACAGGGCCAACAATCAGCCCCAGCATTTT	CASSRDRANNQPQHF
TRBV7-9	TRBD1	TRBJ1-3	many	TGTGCCAGCAGGGATACGGGGACAGGCTCTGGAAACACCATATATTTT	CASRDTGTGSGNTIYF
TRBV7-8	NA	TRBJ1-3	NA	TGTGCCAGCAGTGGCGGATCCTCTGGAAACACCATATATTTT	CASSGGSSGNTIYF
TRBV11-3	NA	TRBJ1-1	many	TGTGCCAGCAGCCCTAGGGTTGGGGTAGGGTCGTCCGCGTTCGCTTTCTTT	CASSPRVGVGSSAFAFF
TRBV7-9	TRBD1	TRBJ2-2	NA	TGTGCCAGCAGCTTAAGGGACAGGGGGAAATACACCGGGGAGCTGTTTTTT	CASSLRDRGKYTGELFF
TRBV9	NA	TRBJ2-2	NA	TGTGCCAGCAGCGTAGTCACCGGGGGGCTGTTTTTT	CASSVVTGGLFF
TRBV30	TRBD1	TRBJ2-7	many	TGTGCCTGGAAGACAGGGGCGTCCTACGAGCAGTACTTC	CAWKTGASYEQYF